This TCR beta chain emerged from a study of blood T cell repertoires in COVID-19. Trimming at V came to 3 bases and at J to 6 bases, leaving 4 bases not matched to a gene. Looked up from germline, CDR1 is SGHTA and CDR2 is FQGTGA. The CDR3 has 14 amino acids. Those enrolled in Seattle joined during active infection and were followed longitudinally afterward. Only a few counts were recorded for this clone. Sequenced by immunoSEQ multiplex PCR; TCRdb stores in-frame clones only, minus some. The sample lists almost 400,000 clones, around 87% occurring once. This chain uses TRBV7-3 with TRBJ2-3; 9 nucleotides line up with TRBD2. The receptor comes from a woman between 55 and 75 years old with COVID-19, enrolled during active disease. The sequenced material came from peripheral blood. CDR3 sequence reads: CASSFSGGADTQYF. DNA for the CDR3: TGTGCCAGCAGCTTTAGCGGGGGAGCCGATACGCAGTATTTT.